The 21 T cell receptor beta chains below were found in one sample sequenced in a study of blood T cell repertoires in COVID-19. Sequencing was performed with immunoSEQ multiplex PCR; in TCRdb, only in-frame clones are kept and a portion is missing. Altogether 390,000 or so clones are present, less than 90% being singletons, with the ten largest covering less than 6%. Sequencing input: PBMCs or T cells enriched from blood (not recorded which). Receptors originate from a woman aged 45-65 years who had recovered from COVID-19.

This chain joins TRBV2 and TRBJ1-1, with D tentatively TRBD1 (6 bases). The CDR3 runs to 13 residues. V lost 6 bases and J 1 base, leaving 9 bases between the germline ends. Germline values: CDR1 SNHLY, CDR2 FYNNEI. This chain's CDR3 is CASRWTENTEAFF. The CDR3, as DNA: TGTGCCAGCAGATGGACAGAGAACACTGAAGCTTTCTTT.

CDR3 bases: TGTGCCAGCAGTTTCATATCAACCTCGGACAGGAAGAACTATGGCTACACCTTC. This encodes CASSFISTSDRKNYGYTF. The gene calls are TRBV27 and TRBJ1-2; TRBD1 matches at 7 bases. CDR1 is MNHEY and CDR2 is SMNVEV in the germline V gene (reference sequence). The V segment lost 3 bases and the J segment 2 bases; nucleotides outside the gene matches: 15. The CDR3 extends over 18 amino acids.

V gene TRBV6-2 or TRBV6-3 combines with J gene TRBJ2-3, with D perhaps TRBD2 (7 bases). Per the germline V gene, CDR1 is MNHEY and CDR2 is SVGEGT. V gave up 6 bases and J gave up 4 bases, with 26 bases separating them. The CDR3 totals 18 residues. This chain's CDR3 is CASSPLRGASSIPDTQYF. In nucleotides, the CDR3 is TGTGCCAGCAGCCCCTTACGGGGGGCCAGCAGTATCCCAGATACGCAGTATTTT.

The gene calls are TRBV5-1 and TRBJ1-2; D gene ambiguous. V lost 1 base, J lost 2 bases, and 6 bases lay in between. The CDR3 totals 13 residues. CDR1 and CDR2 (germline): SGHRS, YFSETQ. The CDR3 bases are TGCGCCAGCAGCTTGTCCCCGAACTATGGCTACACCTTC. Protein: CASSLSPNYGYTF.

The rearrangement joins TRBV29-1 to TRBJ1-2, with no clear D. This CDR3 comprises 12 residues. Trimming removed 5 bases at V and 4 bases at J, with 11 bases between. The V gene's germline CDR1 is SQVTM and CDR2 ANQGSEA. In nucleotides, the CDR3 is TGCAGCGTTCACCGGGGAGGCTATGGCTACACCTTC. Amino acid sequence: CSVHRGGYGYTF.

This chain joins TRBV11-2 and TRBJ1-1, with 8 bases lining up with TRBD1. CDR1 is SGHAT, CDR2 FQNNGV, per germline. The CDR3 sequence is 12 residues long. Trimming removed 4 bases from V and 7 bases from J; junction bases left unmatched: 2. The DNA for the CDR3 is TGTGCCAGCAGCTGGACAGGGAATGAAGCTTTCTTT. Amino acid sequence: CASSWTGNEAFF. Looking up the rest from reference TRBV11-2 and TRBJ1-1 gives the full variable domain: EAGVAQSPRYKIIEKRQSVAFWCNPISGHATLYWYQQILGQGPKLLIQFQNNGVVDDSQLPKDRFSAERLKGVDSTLKIQPAKLEDSAVYLCASSWTGNEAFFGQGTRLTVV.

The rearrangement links TRBV30 to TRBJ2-1; a weak D match, TRBD1 (6 bases). Trimming removed 5 bases at V and 1 base at J, with 12 bases between. Germline V gene data show CDR1 as GTSNPN and CDR2 as SVGIG (reference sequence). CDR3 length: 14 residues. The DNA of the CDR3 is TGTGCCTGGTACACGGGACAATCCTACAATGAGCAGTTCTTC. The encoded protein is CAWYTGQSYNEQFF.

V and J are TRBV5-1 and TRBJ1-1, with D maybe TRBD1 (6 bases). The CDR3 length is 17 residues. Trimming took 3 bases from V and 0 from J, leaving 18 bases between them. Per germline, CDR1 SGHRS and CDR2 YFSETQ. The CDR3 here is CASSWLQGNHMNTEAFF. CDR3 nucleotides: TGCGCCAGCAGCTGGCTTCAGGGGAACCACATGAACACTGAAGCTTTCTTT.

This clone was recorded once. This sequence joins TRBV6-5 and TRBJ1-5; D is unresolved. In germline, CDR1 is MNHEY, CDR2 SVGAGI. V was trimmed by 8 bases and J by 0 bases, leaving 8 bases between them. The CDR3 has 13 amino acids. CDR3 loop: CASGQNSNQPQHF. The CDR3 nucleotides are TGTGCCAGCGGGCAGAATAGCAATCAGCCCCAGCATTTT.

A note on this clone: At the DNA level, this CDR3 is encoded by other sequences in the same sample as well. This chain uses TRBV19 with TRBJ1-1, with a tentative D call TRBD1 (6 bases). Per germline, CDR1 LNHDA and CDR2 SQIVND (reference sequence). Trimming took off 4 bases at V and 6 bases at J, with 9 bases between the two ends. This CDR3 spans 12 amino acids. The CDR3 spells CASSTRGAEAFF. The CDR3 DNA reads TGTGCCAGTAGTACCAGGGGCGCTGAAGCTTTCTTT.

The chain recombines TRBV7-9 with TRBJ2-1; a possible D gene is TRBD1 (6 bases). From germline, CDR1 is SEHNR and CDR2 FQNEAQ (reference sequence). The V gene lost 4 bases and the J gene lost 9 bases, with 13 bases spanning the gap. The CDR3 consists of 13 residues. The CDR3 DNA is TGTGCCAGCAGCTCAGCGGCAGGGGCTGAGCAGTTCTTC. Its translation is CASSSAAGAEQFF. Together with reference TRBV7-9 and TRBJ2-1, the CDR3 gives the full variable domain: DTGVSQNPRHKITKRGQNVTFRCDPISEHNRLYWYRQTLGQGPEFLTYFQNEAQLEKSRLLSDRFSAERPKGSFSTLEIQRTEQGDSAMYLCASSSAAGAEQFFGPGTRLTVL.

This clone has a single count. The gene calls are TRBV11-2 and TRBJ1-6; no definite D call. V was pared by 2 bases and J by 8 bases, with 13 bases between. Germline CDR1 is SGHAT and CDR2 is FQNNGV. This CDR3 spans 15 amino acids. The CDR3 protein is CASSLLASTDSPLHF. The CDR3 region has the DNA TGTGCCAGCAGCTTACTCGCGTCAACTGATTCACCCCTCCACTTT.

The CDR3 is CASSLPGQGNGYTF. The DNA for the CDR3 is TGTGCCAGCAGTTTGCCTGGACAGGGGAATGGCTACACCTTC. The V call is TRBV28, the J call TRBJ1-2; 9 bases line up with TRBD1. There are 14 residues in the CDR3. Germline V gene lookup returns CDR1 MDHEN and CDR2 SYDVKM. V shed 3 bases, J shed 6 bases, and the junction held 5 bases outside the gene matches.

The rearrangement uses TRBV6-2 or TRBV6-3 and TRBJ2-3; TRBD2 agrees at 14 bases. CDR3 size: 18 residues. The germline gives CDR1 MNHEY, CDR2 SVGEGT. Losses at the gene ends were 5 bases for V and 0 bases for J; bases not matched to a gene: 7. DNA for the CDR3: TGTGCCAGCAGTCATAGGACTAGCGGGGGGTCGAGCACAGATACGCAGTATTTT. Residues: CASSHRTSGGSSTDTQYF.

The J gene is TRBJ1-5, the V gene TRBV6-2 or TRBV6-3; D is unclear. V lost 5 bases to trimming and J lost 4 bases, with 9 bases between them. Germline-derived CDR1 and CDR2 are MNHEY and SVGEGT. CDR3 size: 13 residues. CDR3 amino acids: CASSPPFNQPQHF. As DNA, the CDR3 is TGTGCCAGCAGTCCCCCCTTTAATCAGCCCCAGCATTTT.

J is TRBJ2-1 and V is TRBV9; perhaps TRBD2 as D (6 bases). CDR1 SGDLS and CDR2 YYNGEE come from the germline V gene. The CDR3 spans 13 residues. V shed 0 bases and J shed 8 bases, with 9 bases lying between them. DNA for the CDR3: TGTGCCAGCAGCGTAGGGTGGGAGGATGAGCAGTTCTTC. This translates into CASSVGWEDEQFF.

The chain is built from TRBV4-3 and TRBJ1-6; maybe TRBD1 (5 bases). V was pared by 0 bases and J by 1 base, with 10 bases between. Germline-derived CDR1 and CDR2 are LGHNA and YSLEER. The CDR3 has 17 residues. CDR3 sequence: CASSQEVRASYNSPLHF. The CDR3 nucleotides read TGCGCCAGCAGCCAAGAGGTCAGGGCTTCCTATAATTCACCCCTCCACTTT.

The CDR3 coding sequence is TGTGCCAGCAGCCAAGATCCAGGGGATACTCAGCCCCAGCATTTT. It yields the protein CASSQDPGDTQPQHF. The chain links TRBV3-1 (or the pseudogene TRBV3-2) to TRBJ1-5; maybe TRBD1 (6 bases). V dropped 0 bases and J dropped 6 bases, with 12 bases sitting between them. Germline CDR1 and CDR2: LGHDT and YNNKEL (reference sequence). The length of the CDR3 is 15 residues.

This sequence joins TRBV4-3 and TRBJ1-1; the D is unclear. The CDR3 has 19 amino acids. V lost 0 bases, J lost 2 bases, and 22 bases lay in between. Germline V gene sequence: CDR1 LGHNA, CDR2 YSLEER. The chain's CDR3 is CASSQDQLGVRGINTEAFF. DNA for the CDR3: TGCGCCAGCAGCCAAGACCAACTCGGAGTTCGGGGAATCAACACTGAAGCTTTCTTT.

V gene TRBV7-9 combines with J gene TRBJ1-1, with 9 bases aligning to TRBD1. Trimming took 6 bases from V and 5 from J; bases not matched to a gene: 13. Germline V gives CDR1 SEHNR, CDR2 FQNEAQ (reference sequence). This CDR3 is built from 16 residues. The CDR3 coding sequence is TGTGCCAGCAGACGGACAGGGGAGGGGAGGGGAACTGAAGCTTTCTTT. Protein sequence: CASRRTGEGRGTEAFF. The full variable domain, in which reference TRBV7-9 and TRBJ1-1 provide the parts outside the CDR3, is DTGVSQNPRHKITKRGQNVTFRCDPISEHNRLYWYRQTLGQGPEFLTYFQNEAQLEKSRLLSDRFSAERPKGSFSTLEIQRTEQGDSAMYLCASRRTGEGRGTEAFFGQGTRLTVV.

J is TRBJ2-5 and V is TRBV10-2; possibly TRBD1 for D (5 bases). Germline V gene sequence: CDR1 WSHSY, CDR2 SAAADI. The CDR3 is made up of 12 amino acids. With 8 bases removed from V and 3 bases from J, the gap between germline ends came to 10 bases. The CDR3 DNA sequence: TGCGCCAGCGGCCCAGGGAAAGAGACCCAGTACTTC. Encoded protein: CASGPGKETQYF.